The clone carrying this TCR beta chain has a count of ten or more. Trimming stripped 4 bases from V and 10 bases from J, with 18 bases between. The CDR3 extends over 14 amino acids. CDR1 is SGDLS and CDR2 is YYNGEE in the germline V gene. The data originate from a study of blood T cell repertoires in COVID-19. Turning to the study itself: Donors in the United States, Italy and Spain gave samples during acute or convalescent COVID-19. Sources were T cells, B-cell-depleted T cells, or PBMCs; the material itself was cDNA or gDNA.

As originally analysed: Reference gene primer amplification gave estimated nucleated cell counts. The repertoire was sequenced with immunoSEQ multiplex PCR; TCRdb's copy has only in-frame clones and lacks some. That table is the source of V, J and clone size, and D and trimming were worked out from the DNA. The sample consists of just under 50,000 clones, roughly 78% of them appearing once. The source material was peripheral blood. The chain has TRBV9 and TRBJ2-1; D remains ambiguous. The receptor was derived from an older man with acute or convalescent COVID-19. CDR3 in DNA: TGTGCCAGCAGCCCCCCTGCCTCCCTCGGGGAGCAGTTCTTC. Translating it yields CASSPPASLGEQFF.